This TCR beta chain was observed in a study of T cells in Graves' hyperthyroidism and ophthalmopathy. Study outcomes and limitations: Ophthalmopathy cases were set apart from stable hyperthyroidism by a 13 V-J model. Appearing also in blood were most of the thyroid clonotypes expanded above 0.001. Ophthalmopathy was predicted by the model a median of about 6.5 months ahead of onset.

Germline lookup yields CDR1 LNHDA and CDR2 SQIVND (reference sequence). There are 11 residues in the CDR3. RNA transcripts served as the template for amplifying TCR beta CDR3 regions. The TCR CDR3 first-round RT-PCR relied on the HTBI primer set. TCRdb re-called the multiplex PCR reads through MiXCR, storing one row per CDR3 protein. The sample contains a few hundred thousand distinct CDR3 sequences, around 50% of which appear only once. For this clonotype: Its specificity is not known.

The TCR was taken from an adult woman with Graves' disease, either hyperthyroidism or ophthalmopathy (not recorded which). Specimen: peripheral blood or thyroid tissue (not recorded which). The chain carries TRBV19 and TRBJ2-5; no firm D call. The CDR3 sequence is CGSGSQETQYF. For the CDR3, the DNA is TGTGGCTCCGGGTCACAAGAGACCCAGTACTTC.